This T cell receptor (beta chain) was sequenced for a study of blood T cell repertoires in COVID-19. Study background: Some COVID-19 samples were acute and others convalescent; all came from the United States, Italy and Spain. T cells, B-cell-depleted T cells, or PBMCs supplied cDNA or gDNA.

Notes on this clone: Other nucleotide sequences from this sample produce the same CDR3.

In the authors' workflow: Estimation of nucleated cell counts was performed using reference gene primer amplification. The data were produced by immunoSEQ multiplex PCR, yet TCRdb's version contains in-frame clones alone and is incomplete. V and J calls and clone size follow that table, whereas D and trimming were derived from the DNA. The sample lists around 460,000 clones, 70% to 90% seen once, with more than 0.7% in the top ten. The germline V gene has CDR1 SNHLY and CDR2 FYNNEI. The junction had 6 bases not matched to a gene; V was cut back by 4 bases and J by 0 bases. The CDR3 sequence is 16 residues long.

This TCR derives from a man aged 18 to 29 with COVID-19, enrolled during active disease. Sequencing was performed on peripheral blood. The chain recombines TRBV2 with TRBJ1-3, with TRBD1 matching 7 bases. The chain's CDR3 is CASSVEGADSGNTIYF. As DNA, the CDR3 is TGTGCCAGCAGTGTTGAGGGGGCCGACTCTGGAAACACCATATATTTT.